The rows below give T cell receptor beta chains drawn from one sample of a study of T cells in Graves' hyperthyroidism and ophthalmopathy. TCRdb fed the multiplex PCR reads into MiXCR, producing one record per CDR3 protein. The sample lists some 740,000 distinct CDR3 sequences, approximately 14% occurring once. Material: blood. These receptor sequences come from a woman younger than 35 with Graves' hyperthyroidism. Each CDR3 is given with its conserved first and last residue. The order of the fields is J gene, clone size, D gene, V gene, CDR3 protein, CDR3 DNA. The D gene is left open where the match is weak. The listing skips clone size in some rows; elsewhere it reads once, few, many or a size class.

j_gene: TRBJ1-1
abundance: many
d_gene: TRBD1
v_gene: TRBV30
CDR3aa: CAWSVTGSLVAFF
CDR3nt: TGTGCCTGGAGTGTGACAGGGTCCCTCGTAGCTTTCTTT

j_gene: TRBJ1-5
abundance: few
d_gene: -
v_gene: TRBV6-1
CDR3aa: CASSEFSRGQPQHF
CDR3nt: TGTGCCAGCAGTGAATTCTCTCGGGGTCAGCCCCAGCATTTT

j_gene: TRBJ1-2
abundance: many
d_gene: -
v_gene: TRBV11-3
CDR3aa: CASSLGRGSSYGYTF
CDR3nt: TGTGCCAGCAGCCTCGGCCGTGGCAGCTCCTATGGCTACACCTTC

j_gene: TRBJ2-1
abundance: few
d_gene: -
v_gene: TRBV6-5
CDR3aa: CASSSRVNEQFF
CDR3nt: TGTGCCAGCAGTTCCCGGGTCAATGAGCAGTTCTTC

j_gene: TRBJ2-1
abundance: -
d_gene: TRBD2
v_gene: TRBV30
CDR3aa: CAWSEGWSGIGSYNEQSF
CDR3nt: TGTGCCTGGAGTGAGGGGTGGAGCGGGATCGGCTCCTACAATGAGCAGTCCTTC

j_gene: TRBJ2-1
abundance: many
d_gene: TRBD2
v_gene: TRBV18
CDR3aa: CASSPPGLAGVNEQFF
CDR3nt: TGTGCCAGCTCACCACCGGGACTAGCGGGAGTCAATGAGCAGTTCTTC

j_gene: TRBJ2-7
abundance: few
d_gene: -
v_gene: TRBV28
CDR3aa: CASSLRLGRAYEQYF
CDR3nt: TGTGCCAGCAGTCTCAGGCTAGGACGGGCCTACGAGCAGTACTTC

j_gene: TRBJ2-7
abundance: few
d_gene: -
v_gene: TRBV6-6
CDR3aa: CASSYSDGGLYEQYF
CDR3nt: TGTGCCAGCAGTTACTCGGACGGTGGGCTCTACGAGCAGTACTTC

j_gene: TRBJ2-7
abundance: many
d_gene: -
v_gene: TRBV3-1
CDR3aa: CASSQGTGYEQYF
CDR3nt: TGTGCCAGCAGCCAAGGAACAGGCTACGAGCAGTACTTC

j_gene: TRBJ1-2
abundance: -
d_gene: -
v_gene: TRBV6-5
CDR3aa: CASSWAPGTGRLYGYTF
CDR3nt: TGTGCCAGCAGTTGGGCACCGGGAACAGGGCGTCTCTATGGCTACACCTTC

j_gene: TRBJ2-1
abundance: -
d_gene: -
v_gene: TRBV9
CDR3aa: CASSVGDYDNEQFF
CDR3nt: TGTGCCAGCAGCGTAGGGGATTACGACAATGAGCAGTTCTTC

j_gene: TRBJ2-1
abundance: -
d_gene: -
v_gene: TRBV14
CDR3aa: CASSQVLEQFF
CDR3nt: TGTGCCAGCAGCCAAGTACTCGAGCAGTTCTTC

j_gene: TRBJ2-5
abundance: few
d_gene: TRBD2
v_gene: TRBV12-3/TRBV12-4
CDR3aa: CASREAGALQETQYF
CDR3nt: TGTGCCAGCAGAGAAGCGGGAGCCCTCCAAGAGACCCAGTACTTC

j_gene: TRBJ2-3
abundance: many
d_gene: TRBD2
v_gene: TRBV20-1
CDR3aa: CSARVWGTSVMTSTDTQYF
CDR3nt: TGCAGTGCTAGAGTTTGGGGGACTAGCGTGATGACTAGCACAGATACGCAGTATTTT

j_gene: TRBJ2-1
abundance: many
d_gene: TRBD1
v_gene: TRBV28
CDR3aa: CASSLTGKGYNEQFF
CDR3nt: TGTGCCAGCAGCCTGACAGGGAAAGGCTACAATGAGCAGTTCTTC

j_gene: TRBJ2-7
abundance: many
d_gene: -
v_gene: TRBV5-6
CDR3aa: CASSLGLVYEQYF
CDR3nt: TGTGCCAGCAGCTTAGGGCTAGTCTACGAGCAGTACTTC

j_gene: TRBJ2-3
abundance: few
d_gene: -
v_gene: TRBV7-3
CDR3aa: CASSLTGMPQYF
CDR3nt: TGTGCCAGCAGCTTAACAGGGATGCCGCAGTATTTT

j_gene: TRBJ2-3
abundance: many
d_gene: TRBD1
v_gene: TRBV12-3/TRBV12-4
CDR3aa: CASSHWTGRDTQYF
CDR3nt: TGTGCCAGCAGTCACTGGACAGGGAGGGATACGCAGTATTTT

j_gene: TRBJ1-2
abundance: once
d_gene: TRBD1
v_gene: TRBV7-9
CDR3aa: CATTGTGYGYTF
CDR3nt: TGTGCTACAACCGGGACAGGGTACGGCTACACCTTC

j_gene: TRBJ2-1
abundance: many
d_gene: TRBD2
v_gene: TRBV20-1
CDR3aa: CSGLAGVLNEQFF
CDR3nt: TGCAGCGGACTAGCGGGAGTGCTCAATGAGCAGTTCTTC

j_gene: TRBJ2-1
abundance: many
d_gene: -
v_gene: TRBV12-3/TRBV12-4
CDR3aa: CASSLDPGKQFF
CDR3nt: TGTGCCAGCAGTTTAGATCCGGGTAAGCAGTTCTTC

j_gene: TRBJ2-3
abundance: many
d_gene: -
v_gene: TRBV7-9
CDR3aa: CASSSSSRDSTDTQYF
CDR3nt: TGTGCCAGCAGCTCTAGCTCCCGCGACAGCACAGATACGCAGTATTTT

j_gene: TRBJ2-5
abundance: many
d_gene: -
v_gene: TRBV7-9
CDR3aa: CASSLTGISQETQYF
CDR3nt: TGTGCCAGCAGCTTAACAGGGATAAGCCAAGAGACCCAGTACTTC

j_gene: TRBJ1-3
abundance: -
d_gene: TRBD1
v_gene: TRBV4-2
CDR3aa: CASSHNDRAGNTIYF
CDR3nt: TGTGCCAGCAGCCATAACGACAGGGCAGGAAACACCATATATTTT

j_gene: TRBJ1-3
abundance: few
d_gene: -
v_gene: TRBV6-2/TRBV6-3
CDR3aa: CASNVQLSGNTIYF
CDR3nt: TGTGCCAGCAACGTCCAGCTCTCTGGAAACACCATATATTTT

j_gene: TRBJ2-1
abundance: -
d_gene: -
v_gene: TRBV19
CDR3aa: CATAPSYNEQFF
CDR3nt: TGTGCCACAGCACCAAGCTACAATGAGCAGTTCTTC

j_gene: TRBJ2-5
abundance: many
d_gene: -
v_gene: TRBV9
CDR3aa: CASSILAARGQTQYF
CDR3nt: TGTGCCAGCAGCATTCTAGCGGCCCGGGGGCAGACCCAGTACTTC

j_gene: TRBJ2-1
abundance: few
d_gene: TRBD2
v_gene: TRBV18
CDR3aa: CASSPLVGKGLVSNEQFF
CDR3nt: TGTGCCAGCTCACCACTCGTCGGTAAAGGACTAGTCTCCAATGAGCAGTTCTTC

j_gene: TRBJ2-3
abundance: many
d_gene: -
v_gene: TRBV7-2
CDR3aa: CASSPRAAQGADTQYF
CDR3nt: TGTGCCAGCAGCCCCCGAGCAGCCCAGGGAGCAGATACGCAGTATTTT

j_gene: TRBJ2-7
abundance: few
d_gene: TRBD1
v_gene: TRBV11-2
CDR3aa: CASSLSLGQGEQYF
CDR3nt: TGTGCCAGCAGCTTAAGCCTGGGACAGGGCGAGCAGTACTTC

j_gene: TRBJ2-3
abundance: many
d_gene: TRBD1
v_gene: TRBV15
CDR3aa: CATNDRGGTDTQYF
CDR3nt: TGTGCCACCAACGACAGGGGAGGCACAGATACGCAGTATTTT

j_gene: TRBJ2-7
abundance: many
d_gene: TRBD2
v_gene: TRBV28
CDR3aa: CASSLSLAGDPYEQYF
CDR3nt: TGTGCCAGCAGTTTATCGCTAGCGGGAGACCCCTACGAGCAGTACTTC

j_gene: TRBJ1-2
abundance: -
d_gene: -
v_gene: TRBV12-3/TRBV12-4
CDR3aa: CASRPANYGYTF
CDR3nt: TGTGCCAGCAGGCCCGCCAACTATGGCTACACCTTC

j_gene: TRBJ1-6
abundance: -
d_gene: TRBD1
v_gene: TRBV4-2
CDR3aa: CASSQRQGSAYNSPLHF
CDR3nt: TGTGCCAGCAGCCAGAGACAGGGGAGCGCCTATAATTCACCCCTCCACTTT

j_gene: TRBJ2-7
abundance: -
d_gene: -
v_gene: TRBV7-8
CDR3aa: CASSQLSGLDYEQYF
CDR3nt: TGTGCCAGCAGTCAACTTTCGGGGCTTGACTACGAGCAGTACTTC

j_gene: TRBJ2-7
abundance: few
d_gene: -
v_gene: TRBV3-1
CDR3aa: CASSLHKKTYEQYF
CDR3nt: TGTGCCAGCAGCCTCCACAAAAAAACCTACGAGCAGTACTTC

j_gene: TRBJ1-2
abundance: many
d_gene: -
v_gene: TRBV29-1
CDR3aa: CSVGDQRGTAYGYTF
CDR3nt: TGCAGCGTTGGGGATCAACGGGGGACCGCCTATGGCTACACCTTC

j_gene: TRBJ1-5
abundance: many
d_gene: -
v_gene: TRBV4-1
CDR3aa: CASSQGDAYGTGNQPQHF
CDR3nt: TGCGCCAGCAGCCAAGGGGACGCGTATGGGACGGGCAATCAGCCCCAGCATTTT

j_gene: TRBJ2-5
abundance: many
d_gene: -
v_gene: TRBV7-8
CDR3aa: CASTPPSQQETQYF
CDR3nt: TGTGCCAGTACCCCCCCTAGTCAGCAAGAGACCCAGTACTTC

j_gene: TRBJ1-1
abundance: few
d_gene: TRBD1
v_gene: TRBV2
CDR3aa: CASFDRGSEAFF
CDR3nt: TGTGCCAGCTTTGACAGGGGCTCTGAAGCTTTCTTT

j_gene: TRBJ2-5
abundance: many
d_gene: -
v_gene: TRBV12-3/TRBV12-4
CDR3aa: CASSWDSGETQYF
CDR3nt: TGTGCCAGCAGTTGGGACAGCGGGGAGACCCAGTACTTC

j_gene: TRBJ2-5
abundance: many
d_gene: -
v_gene: TRBV4-3
CDR3aa: CASSQVRAEQETQYF
CDR3nt: TGCGCCAGCAGCCAAGTCCGGGCCGAACAAGAGACCCAGTACTTC

j_gene: TRBJ2-7
abundance: many
d_gene: TRBD2
v_gene: TRBV20-1
CDR3aa: CSASNPGLTSGVYEQYF
CDR3nt: TGCAGTGCTAGCAACCCGGGCTTGACTAGCGGGGTTTACGAGCAGTACTTC

j_gene: TRBJ1-5
abundance: -
d_gene: -
v_gene: TRBV20-1
CDR3aa: CSAIRRWDQPQHF
CDR3nt: TGCAGTGCTATCCGAAGATGGGATCAGCCCCAGCATTTT

j_gene: TRBJ2-7
abundance: many
d_gene: TRBD1
v_gene: TRBV20-1
CDR3aa: CSARGHRDRGTPYEQYF
CDR3nt: TGCAGTGCTAGAGGTCATAGGGACAGGGGGACTCCCTACGAGCAGTACTTC

j_gene: TRBJ2-3
abundance: few
d_gene: -
v_gene: TRBV4-1
CDR3aa: CASSQVGGANTQYF
CDR3nt: TGCGCCAGCAGCCAAGTCGGCGGGGCAAATACGCAGTATTTT